Listed here are 27 T cell receptor beta chains from one sample, sequenced in a study of T cell responses to AZD1222 COVID-19 vaccine. Generated by immunoSEQ multiplex PCR, the TCRdb table keeps only in-frame clones and is missing some. Of 110,000 or so clones in the sample, roughly 88% were seen once. Sequencing was performed on peripheral blood, taken 28 days after the second AZD1222 dose. The source is an adult who received the AZD1222 COVID-19 vaccine.

The chain uses TRBV27 and TRBJ2-7; 9 bases map to TRBD1. The CDR3 is made up of 13 amino acids. V was clipped by 5 bases and J by 4 bases; unmatched bases: 3. Germline CDR1 MNHEY, CDR2 SMNVEV (reference sequence). The CDR3 spells CASSMGQGYEQYF. CDR3 coding DNA: TGTGCCAGCAGTATGGGACAGGGATACGAGCAGTACTTC.

The chain combines TRBV13 with TRBJ1-3; D possibly corresponds to TRBD1 (6 bases). The CDR3 consists of 14 residues. Trimming removed 7 bases at V and 2 bases at J, with 12 bases between. From germline, CDR1 is PRHDT and CDR2 FYEKMQ (reference sequence). Written as DNA, the CDR3 is TGTGCCAGCAACCCGAGGGGGGCTGGAAACACCATATATTTT. Protein sequence: CASNPRGAGNTIYF.

The chain combines TRBV4-3 with TRBJ1-2; D gene unclear. Germline V gives CDR1 LGHNA, CDR2 YSLEER. This CDR3 contains 15 residues. The V gene lost 0 bases and the J gene lost 4 bases, with 12 bases spanning the gap. The CDR3 here is CASSQELKFAYGYTF. As DNA, the CDR3 is TGCGCCAGCAGCCAAGAACTGAAGTTCGCCTATGGCTACACCTTC.

This chain links TRBV5-1 with TRBJ1-2, with 7 bases that match TRBD1. CDR1 SGHRS and CDR2 YFSETQ come from the germline V gene. The CDR3 is made up of 16 amino acids. After removal of 4 bases from V and 0 bases from J, the junction contained 9 bases not matched to a gene. The CDR3 bases are TGCGCCAGCAGCCCACAACCGGACAGGACTAACTATGGCTACACCTTC. This codes for CASSPQPDRTNYGYTF. Supplemented by reference TRBV5-1 and TRBJ1-2, the full variable domain reads KAGVTQTPRYLIKTRGQQVTLSCSPISGHRSVSWYQQTPGQGLQFLFEYFSETQRNKGNFPGRFSGRQFSNSRSEMNVSTLELGDSALYLCASSPQPDRTNYGYTFGSGTRLTVV.

The rearrangement links TRBV5-4 to TRBJ2-7; a weak D match, TRBD1 (5 bases). Trimming took off 4 bases at V and 0 bases at J, with 14 bases between the two ends. Germline loops: CDR1 SGHNT, CDR2 YYREEE (reference sequence). This CDR3 is 15 amino acids long. CDR3 loop: CASSDKRQSSYEQYF. The DNA for the CDR3 is TGTGCCAGCAGCGACAAACGACAGAGCTCCTACGAGCAGTACTTC.

The gene calls are TRBV4-1 and TRBJ1-1; TRBD1 is a possible D gene (5 bases). The CDR3 sequence is 15 residues long. Germline CDR1 reads MGHRA; CDR2 reads YSYEKL. Trimming took 4 bases from V and 0 from J, leaving 12 bases between them. CDR3 sequence reads: CASSPQEGLNTEAFF. CDR3 sequence (DNA): TGCGCCAGCAGCCCCCAAGAGGGGTTGAACACTGAAGCTTTCTTT.

This clone was seen a handful of times. V gene TRBV28 combines with J gene TRBJ2-7; D ambiguous. V lost 3 bases to trimming and J lost 2 bases, with 11 bases between them. CDR3 size: 14 residues. Germline V lookup: CDR1 MDHEN, CDR2 SYDVKM. The CDR3 here is CASSLTPTPYEQYF. Here the CDR3 DNA reads TGTGCCAGCAGTTTGACCCCTACTCCCTACGAGCAGTACTTC.

The V gene is TRBV25-1, the J gene TRBJ1-6; D is ambiguous. Germline lookup yields CDR1 MGHDK and CDR2 SYGVNS. The V gene lost 2 bases and the J gene lost 10 bases, with 9 bases spanning the gap. CDR3 length: 13 residues. The CDR3 nucleotides read TGTGCCAGCAGTGAAGGGCGTTGGTCACCCCTCCACTTT. Encoded protein: CASSEGRWSPLHF. The variable domain in full, with the rest retrieved from reference TRBV25-1 and TRBJ1-6, is EADIYQTPRYLVIGTGKKITLECSQTMGHDKMYWYQQDPGMELHLIHYSYGVNSTEKGDLSSESTVSRIRTEHFPLTLESARPSHTSQYLCASSEGRWSPLHFGNGTRLTVT.

The chain links TRBV4-3 to TRBJ1-4; 8 bases agree with TRBD1. Germline CDR1 LGHNA, CDR2 YSLEER. V was pared by 0 bases and J by 13 bases, with 7 bases of the junction left unmatched. This CDR3 contains 14 residues. The CDR3, as DNA: TGCGCCAGCAGCCAAGATCAAGGGACAGGCGCACTGTTTTTT. This gives the protein CASSQDQGTGALFF.

The V and J genes are TRBV6-1 and TRBJ1-2; D gene ambiguous. Germline CDR1 and CDR2: MNHNS and SASEGT. This CDR3 has 13 amino acids. The V end lost 1 base, the J end lost 7 bases, and 10 bases lay between the germline ends. CDR3 in amino acids: CASSEGWRAGYTF. The CDR3 DNA reads as TGTGCCAGCAGTGAAGGGTGGAGGGCTGGCTACACCTTC.

The chain joins TRBV4-2 to TRBJ1-2; 9 bases are shared with TRBD1. V trimming: 4 bases; J trimming: 2 bases; junction bases outside the gene matches: 20. The CDR3 has 20 amino acids. From germline, CDR1 is LGHNA and CDR2 YNFKEQ. CDR3 protein: CASSPRSFGQDRGKNYGYTF. CDR3 bases: TGTGCCAGCAGCCCCAGGTCCTTTGGCCAAGACAGGGGGAAGAACTATGGCTACACCTTC.

The chain is built from TRBV18 and TRBJ1-2; no clear D. V was clipped by 3 bases and J by 4 bases, with 15 bases between them. CDR3 length equals 15 residues. Germline lookup yields CDR1 KGHSH and CDR2 LQKENI. CDR3 amino acids: CASSPPGQVSYGYTF. In DNA, the CDR3 is TGTGCCAGCTCACCTCCAGGCCAGGTGTCCTATGGCTACACCTTC.

The gene calls are TRBV10-3 and TRBJ1-6; D is unclear. The CDR3 is made up of 13 amino acids. Looked up from germline, CDR1 is ENHRY and CDR2 is SYGVKD. Between the trimmed V and J ends, which lost 2 bases and 6 bases, there was a span of 5 bases. The CDR3 is CAISEGLNSPLHF. CDR3 in DNA: TGTGCCATCAGTGAGGGGCTTAATTCACCCCTCCACTTT.

The rearrangement uses TRBV6-5 and TRBJ1-5, with D tentatively TRBD1 (5 bases). Trimming left V 7 bases short and J 12 bases short, with 19 bases between. Germline V CDR1 and CDR2: MNHEY, SVGAGI. CDR3 size: 13 residues. The CDR3 sequence: CASKGSGKGNQHF. In DNA form, the CDR3 reads TGTGCCAGCAAAGGGTCAGGGAAGGGGAACCAGCATTTT.

J is TRBJ1-6 and V is TRBV5-8; TRBD1 aligns across 7 bases. There are 15 residues in the CDR3. Unmatched junction bases numbered 5, after V lost 3 bases and J lost 5 bases. Germline CDR1 SGHTS, CDR2 YDEGEE. As DNA, the CDR3 is TGTGCCAGCAGCTACCTGACAGGGAATAATTCACCCCTCCACTTT. Translated, it gives CASSYLTGNNSPLHF.

The chain couples TRBV6-2 or TRBV6-3 to TRBJ2-7, with D uncertain. Germline loops: CDR1 MNHEY, CDR2 SVGEGT. Trimming stripped 4 bases from V and 0 bases from J, with 13 bases between. The CDR3 is 15 amino acids. The CDR3 DNA is TGTGCCAGCAGTTCCTGGACCAGCTTCTCCTACGAGCAGTACTTC. Amino acids: CASSSWTSFSYEQYF.

V and J are TRBV18 and TRBJ2-5; perhaps D is TRBD1 or TRBD2 (5 bases each). The germline CDR1 and CDR2 sequences are KGHSH and LQKENI. The CDR3 is 15 residues long. The germline V and J ends were trimmed by 3 bases and 1 base, with 12 bases remaining between them. CDR3 coding DNA: TGTGCCAGCTCACCGAGGAAGGGACCCCAAGAGACCCAGTACTTC. Its protein product is CASSPRKGPQETQYF.

The table lists this clone with a count of one. The chain couples TRBV10-2 to TRBJ1-2; D not resolved. The CDR3 length is 13 residues. Trimming stripped 3 bases from V and 2 bases from J, with 7 bases between. Germline loops: CDR1 WSHSY, CDR2 SAAADI. CDR3 nucleotides: TGCGCCAGCAGTGACCCTACCAACTATGGCTACACCTTC. This codes for CASSDPTNYGYTF.

The chain uses TRBV6-5 and TRBJ2-7; D call uncertain. Deletions cut 5 bases from V and 1 base from J, with 15 bases between. The CDR3 has 15 residues. CDR1 and CDR2 from the germline V gene are MNHEY and SVGAGI. The chain's CDR3 is CASSLFADLSYEQYF. The CDR3 DNA reads as TGTGCCAGCAGTCTATTCGCAGACCTATCCTACGAGCAGTACTTC.

V gene TRBV4-3 combines with J gene TRBJ2-2; D gene unclear. Germline loops: CDR1 LGHNA, CDR2 YSLEER. CDR3 length equals 17 residues. V shed 0 bases and J shed 1 base, with 12 bases lying between them. The CDR3 loop is CASSQDVRTENTGELFF. In DNA form, the CDR3 reads TGCGCCAGCAGCCAAGATGTCCGGACCGAGAACACCGGGGAGCTGTTTTTT.

For the CDR3, the DNA is TGTGCCAGCAGCCAAGATCGTGGTACCAATACGCAGTATTTT. Amino acids: CASSQDRGTNTQYF. This chain uses TRBV3-1 (or the pseudogene TRBV3-2) with TRBJ2-3; no reliable D call. Germline V gives CDR1 LGHDT, CDR2 YNNKEL (reference sequence). This CDR3 contains 14 residues. V lost 0 bases and J 7 bases, leaving 11 bases between the germline ends.

The V and J genes are TRBV5-4 and TRBJ1-1; a weak D match, TRBD1 (5 bases). In germline, CDR1 is SGHNT, CDR2 YYREEE (reference sequence). Trimming removed 0 bases from V and 5 bases from J, with 14 bases in between. This CDR3 has 15 residues. The DNA of the CDR3 is TGTGCCAGCAGCTTGGCTTATGCAGGGAATACTGAAGCTTTCTTT. It yields the protein CASSLAYAGNTEAFF.

V gene TRBV3-1 (or the pseudogene TRBV3-2) combines with J gene TRBJ1-1; TRBD1 aligns across 8 bases. V shed 4 bases and J 8 bases; nucleotides not matched to a gene: 3. The length of the CDR3 is 12 residues. The germline gives CDR1 LGHDT, CDR2 YNNKEL (reference sequence). The DNA of the CDR3 is TGTGCCAGCAGCCGCGGGACAGGAGAAGCTTTCTTT. The encoded protein is CASSRGTGEAFF.

The chain has TRBV7-9 and TRBJ1-2, with D tentatively TRBD1 (6 bases). Germline loops: CDR1 SEHNR, CDR2 FQNEAQ (reference sequence). Trimming took 5 bases from V and 7 from J, leaving 11 bases between them. There are 12 residues in the CDR3. The CDR3 nucleotides read TGTGCCAGCAGCCTGGGGGCGTCTGGCTACACCTTC. Amino acids: CASSLGASGYTF.

The rearrangement links TRBV18 to TRBJ1-1, with D unclear. The CDR3 consists of 14 residues. Per the germline V gene, CDR1 is KGHSH and CDR2 is LQKENI. Trimming stripped 4 bases from V and 3 bases from J, with 12 bases between. CDR3 residues: CASSRLETDTEAFF. As DNA, the CDR3 is TGTGCCAGCTCACGACTCGAGACGGACACTGAAGCTTTCTTT.

The chain has TRBV10-2 and TRBJ2-6, with 7 nucleotides matching TRBD1. V was clipped by 6 bases and J by 4 bases; unmatched bases: 9. The germline V gene has CDR1 WSHSY and CDR2 SAAADI. This CDR3 spans 16 amino acids. The CDR3, as DNA: TGCGCCAGCAGCCCGGACAGGTCTTCAGGGGCCAACGTCCTGACTTTC. Residues: CASSPDRSSGANVLTF.

The table lists this clone with a count of one. V usage is TRBV20-1 and J usage is TRBJ1-2, with D possibly TRBD1 on 5 matching bases. The V gene lost 3 bases and the J gene lost 4 bases, with 6 bases spanning the gap. The germline V gene has CDR1 DFQATT and CDR2 SNEGSKA (reference sequence). This CDR3 has 11 amino acids. CDR3 coding DNA: TGCAGTGCTAGGACAGCCTATGGCTACACCTTC. It translates to CSARTAYGYTF.